This entry lists 21 T cell receptor beta chains sequenced from one sample in a study of identical twins. MiXCR, applied by TCRdb to the 5' RACE reads, yields one record per CDR3 protein. Of under 900,000 distinct CDR3 sequences detected, over 9% appear once; the ten largest clones hold roughly 1.5%. In addition, the sample was reused for a study of yellow fever vaccine responses in identical twins.

The sample taken for sequencing was PBMCs. All receptors derive from a woman between 18 and 29 years old in good health.

This clonotype was seen more than once but under ten times. V gene TRBV15 combines with J gene TRBJ1-5; TRBD1 matches 8 bases. The CDR3 has 16 amino acids. J lost 5 bases, V lost 4 bases, and 10 bases had no gene match. Germline CDR1 LNHNV, CDR2 YYDKDF (reference sequence). CDR3 DNA sequence: TGTGCCACCAGCACTAGGACAGGGAAGTCCCATCAGCCCCAGCATTTT. Translating gives CATSTRTGKSHQPQHF.

This chain uses TRBV4-1 with TRBJ2-1; D gene unclear. Trimming removed 0 bases from V and 7 bases from J, with 10 bases in between. Germline-derived CDR1 and CDR2 are MGHRA and YSYEKL. The CDR3 loop spans 14 amino acids. In nucleotides, the CDR3 is TGCGCCAGCAGCCAAGATCCTTGGGAAAATGAGCAGTTCTTC. This encodes CASSQDPWENEQFF.

This clonotype has just a few counts. This chain joins TRBV21-1 and TRBJ1-2; TRBD1, as called in the table, went unchecked against the DNA. TRBV21-1 is a listed pseudogene. The CDR3 loop spans 16 amino acids. The CDR3 DNA reads as TGTGCCAGCAGCAAAGCGGGTCGAGGGGGAAACTATGGCTACACCTTC. It codes for CASSKAGRGGNYGYTF.

This rearrangement joins TRBV10-3 to TRBJ2-7, with 8 bases fitting TRBD1. Trimming at V came to 10 bases and at J to 0 bases, leaving 5 bases not matched to a gene. Germline CDR1 ENHRY, CDR2 SYGVKD. This CDR3 comprises 13 residues. The CDR3 sequence is CASTGGSSYEQYF. CDR3 sequence (DNA): TGTGCCAGCACAGGGGGTAGCTCCTACGAGCAGTACTTC.

This chain connects TRBV20-1 to TRBJ1-2; weak D call: TRBD1 (6 bases). V lost 2 bases to trimming and J lost 4 bases, with 11 bases between them. This CDR3 spans 13 amino acids. Germline V gives CDR1 DFQATT, CDR2 SNEGSKA (reference sequence). This CDR3 is CSARPGGGYGYTF. In nucleotides, the CDR3 is TGCAGTGCTAGACCAGGAGGGGGCTATGGCTACACCTTC.

The V call is TRBV9, the J call TRBJ2-2; 11 bases map to TRBD2. The CDR3 consists of 18 residues. Germline V CDR1 and CDR2: SGDLS, YYNGEE. J gave up 0 bases and V 3 bases, and 7 bases lay outside the gene matches. The CDR3 sequence is CASSAKKGLAANTGELFF. CDR3 sequence (DNA): TGTGCCAGCAGCGCAAAGAAGGGACTAGCGGCGAACACCGGGGAGCTGTTTTTT.

This clonotype was found many times. This chain joins TRBV6-5 and TRBJ2-1; 7 bases line up with TRBD2. Losses at the gene ends were 2 bases for V and 0 bases for J; bases not matched to a gene: 10. Germline CDR1 reads MNHEY; CDR2 reads SVGAGI. The CDR3 has 18 amino acids. The CDR3 coding sequence is TGTGCCAGCAGTTACCTCCCCCTGGGCGGGAGCTCCTACAATGAGCAGTTCTTC. It translates to CASSYLPLGGSSYNEQFF.

This sequence joins TRBV5-1 and TRBJ2-7; a possible D gene is TRBD2 (6 bases). Germline CDR1 is SGHRS and CDR2 is YFSETQ. Trimming took 4 bases from V and 0 from J, leaving 11 bases between them. CDR3 size: 14 residues. DNA for the CDR3: TGCGCCAGCAGCCGGGACTTTAGCTCCTACGAGCAGTACGTC. Encoded protein: CASSRDFSSYEQYV.

The chain links TRBV3-1 to TRBJ2-1; possible D gene TRBD2, 5 bases. V lost 0 bases and J 9 bases, leaving 15 bases between the germline ends. This CDR3 spans 15 amino acids. The V gene's germline CDR1 is LGHDT and CDR2 YNNKEL (reference sequence). The CDR3 spells CASSQEASLPGEQFF. The DNA of the CDR3 is TGTGCCAGCAGCCAAGAGGCTAGCCTCCCCGGTGAGCAGTTCTTC.

This clonotype was counted a few times. The V and J genes are TRBV7-8 and TRBJ2-1; 13 nucleotides match TRBD2. From germline, CDR1 is SGHVS and CDR2 FQNEAQ. This CDR3 spans 16 amino acids. J lost 8 bases, V lost 5 bases, and 9 bases had no gene match. The CDR3 DNA sequence: TGTGCCAGCAGCCCCCGGGGACTAGCGGGACCGTATGAGCAGTTCTTC. It yields the protein CASSPRGLAGPYEQFF. The full variable domain, completed using reference TRBV7-8 and TRBJ2-1, is GAGVSQSPRYKVAKRGQDVALRCDPISGHVSLFWYQQALGQGPEFLTYFQNEAQLDKSGLPSDRFFAERPEGSVSTLKIQRTQQEDSAVYLCASSPRGLAGPYEQFFGPGTRLTVL.

This clonotype was seen at least ten times. The CDR3: CASSLGGRGTEAFF. DNA for the CDR3: TGTGCCAGCAGTTTAGGGGGTCGTGGCACTGAAGCTTTCTTT. This rearrangement joins TRBV12-3 or TRBV12-4 to TRBJ1-1; D remains unclear. V lost 1 base and J lost 4, with 10 bases in between. CDR3 size: 14 residues.

This clonotype was seen repeatedly, ten times or more. This chain uses TRBV5-1 with TRBJ2-2, with D tentatively TRBD1 or TRBD2 (5 bases each). Germline CDR1 SGHRS, CDR2 YFSETQ. Between the trimmed V and J ends, which lost 3 bases and 4 bases, there was a span of 10 bases. The CDR3 length is 14 residues. The CDR3, as DNA: TGCGCCAGCAGCTCTGGGACGGTCACCGGGGAGCTGTTTTTT. It specifies CASSSGTVTGELFF.

This clonotype has just a few counts. The chain uses TRBV29-1 and TRBJ1-3; D unresolved. The V and J ends lost 0 bases and 0 bases respectively, with 6 bases between them. CDR3 length: 14 amino acids. In germline, CDR1 is SQVTM, CDR2 ANQGSEA. CDR3 amino acids: CSVEDGVSGNTIYF. The DNA for the CDR3 is TGCAGCGTTGAAGATGGGGTCTCTGGAAACACCATATATTTT.

This clonotype turned up a few times. The chain combines TRBV12-3 or TRBV12-4 with TRBJ2-2, with D maybe TRBD1 (5 bases). This CDR3 is 13 amino acids long. The V end was cut by 4 bases, the J end by 7 bases, with 10 bases between. DNA for the CDR3: TGTGCCAGCAGTTGGTGGGGCTACGGGGAGCTGTTTTTT. Protein product: CASSWWGYGELFF.

The CDR3 region is CASSLKLAGGPGEQFF. CDR3 sequence (DNA): TGTGCCAGCAGCCTGAAACTAGCGGGAGGGCCCGGTGAGCAGTTCTTC. This chain uses TRBV7-9 with TRBJ2-1, with TRBD2 identical over 13 bases. This CDR3 contains 16 residues. CDR1 and CDR2 from the germline V gene are SEHNR and FQNEAQ (reference sequence). The junction had 10 bases not matched to a gene; V was cut back by 5 bases and J by 9 bases. The full variable domain, rest sourced from reference TRBV7-9 and TRBJ2-1, is DTGVSQNPRHKITKRGQNVTFRCDPISEHNRLYWYRQTLGQGPEFLTYFQNEAQLEKSRLLSDRFSAERPKGSFSTLEIQRTEQGDSAMYLCASSLKLAGGPGEQFFGPGTRLTVL.

This clonotype was seen a handful of times. This rearrangement joins TRBV2 to TRBJ2-5; the D call may be TRBD1 or TRBD2 (5 bases each). The CDR3 loop spans 16 amino acids. The germline gives CDR1 SNHLY, CDR2 FYNNEI. V lost 6 bases to trimming and J lost 1 base, with 18 bases between them. The CDR3 DNA reads TGTGCCAGCAGGCATTCGGGGCAGCCGATCCAAGAGACCCAGTACTTC. Protein sequence: CASRHSGQPIQETQYF.

The chain uses TRBV7-2 and TRBJ1-5; D is ambiguous. The germline V and J ends were trimmed by 5 bases and 4 bases, with 12 bases remaining between them. This CDR3 comprises 14 residues. The germline CDR1 and CDR2 sequences are SGHTA and FQGNSA. CDR3 nucleotide sequence: TGTGCCAGCAGCGGAAAAGCGGGGAATCAGCCCCAGCATTTT. Amino acid sequence: CASSGKAGNQPQHF.

Many counts were recorded for this clonotype. The V call is TRBV5-4, the J call TRBJ2-1; 7 positions match TRBD2. The CDR3 spans 14 residues. Germline trimming cut 5 bases from V and 6 bases from J; bases unmatched to any gene: 8. Germline CDR1 is SGHNT and CDR2 is YYREEE (reference sequence). In DNA, the CDR3 is TGTGCCAGCAGTACCGCGGGACTAAGCAATGAGCAGTTCTTC. Residues: CASSTAGLSNEQFF. The variable domain in full, with the rest retrieved from reference TRBV5-4 and TRBJ2-1, is ETGVTQSPTHLIKTRGQQVTLRCSSQSGHNTVSWYQQALGQGPQFIFQYYREEENGRGNFPPRFSGLQFPNYSSELNVNALELDDSALYLCASSTAGLSNEQFFGPGTRLTVL.

This clonotype showed up just a few times. The chain joins TRBV2 to TRBJ2-7, with D uncertain. Looked up from germline, CDR1 is SNHLY and CDR2 is FYNNEI. The ends were cut back, 7 bases at V and 4 bases at J, with 8 bases in the middle. This CDR3 has 11 residues. CDR3 DNA: TGTGCCAGCAAAGGGTTGTACGAGCAGTACTTC. It specifies CASKGLYEQYF.

This clonotype showed up just once. The conserved phenylalanine or tryptophan normally closing the CDR3 is absent here, so this likely arose from a read error. The genes are TRBV7-8 and TRBJ2-1; 12 bases align to TRBD2. V shed 1 base and J 4 bases; nucleotides not matched to a gene: 8. The CDR3 totals 18 residues. Germline V gene sequence: CDR1 SGHVS, CDR2 FQNEAQ. The CDR3 DNA is TGTGCCAGCAGCTTAGATAGGGCTAGCGGGGGGGTTTACAATGAGCAGTTCTCC. Translation gives CASSLDRASGGVYNEQFS.

This clonotype was counted only a few times. This chain links TRBV10-3 with TRBJ1-2, with D possibly matching TRBD1 (6 bases). V lost 3 bases to trimming and J lost 8 bases, with 13 bases between them. From germline, CDR1 is ENHRY and CDR2 SYGVKD. This CDR3 contains 13 residues. The CDR3 nucleotides read TGTGCCATCAGTGAATCGACAGGTCGAGGCTACACCTTC. This encodes CAISESTGRGYTF.